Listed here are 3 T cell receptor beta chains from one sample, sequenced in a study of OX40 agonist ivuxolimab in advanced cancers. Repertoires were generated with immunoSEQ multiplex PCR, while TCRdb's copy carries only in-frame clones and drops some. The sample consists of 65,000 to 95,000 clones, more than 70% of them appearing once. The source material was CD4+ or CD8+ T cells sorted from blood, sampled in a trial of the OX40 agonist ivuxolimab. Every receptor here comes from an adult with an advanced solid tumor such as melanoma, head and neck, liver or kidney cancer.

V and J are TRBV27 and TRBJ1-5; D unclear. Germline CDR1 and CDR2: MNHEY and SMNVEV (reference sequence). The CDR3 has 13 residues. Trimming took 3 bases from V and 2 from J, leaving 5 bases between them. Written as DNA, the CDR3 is TGTGCCAGCAGTTTTAGGGGCAATCAGCCCCAGCATTTT. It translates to CASSFRGNQPQHF.

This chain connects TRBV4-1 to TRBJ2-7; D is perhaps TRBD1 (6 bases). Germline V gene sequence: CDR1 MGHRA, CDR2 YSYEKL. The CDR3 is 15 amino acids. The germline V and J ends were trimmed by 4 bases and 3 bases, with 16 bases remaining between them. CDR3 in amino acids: CASSLEAGADYEQYF. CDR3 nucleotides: TGCGCCAGCAGCCTAGAAGCAGGGGCTGACTACGAGCAGTACTTC.

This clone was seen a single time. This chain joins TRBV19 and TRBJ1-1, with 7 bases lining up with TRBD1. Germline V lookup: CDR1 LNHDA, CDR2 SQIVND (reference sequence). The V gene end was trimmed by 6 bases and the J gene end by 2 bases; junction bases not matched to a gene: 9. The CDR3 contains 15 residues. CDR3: CASRKQGWGNTEAFF. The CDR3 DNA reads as TGTGCCAGTAGAAAACAGGGGTGGGGAAACACTGAAGCTTTCTTT.